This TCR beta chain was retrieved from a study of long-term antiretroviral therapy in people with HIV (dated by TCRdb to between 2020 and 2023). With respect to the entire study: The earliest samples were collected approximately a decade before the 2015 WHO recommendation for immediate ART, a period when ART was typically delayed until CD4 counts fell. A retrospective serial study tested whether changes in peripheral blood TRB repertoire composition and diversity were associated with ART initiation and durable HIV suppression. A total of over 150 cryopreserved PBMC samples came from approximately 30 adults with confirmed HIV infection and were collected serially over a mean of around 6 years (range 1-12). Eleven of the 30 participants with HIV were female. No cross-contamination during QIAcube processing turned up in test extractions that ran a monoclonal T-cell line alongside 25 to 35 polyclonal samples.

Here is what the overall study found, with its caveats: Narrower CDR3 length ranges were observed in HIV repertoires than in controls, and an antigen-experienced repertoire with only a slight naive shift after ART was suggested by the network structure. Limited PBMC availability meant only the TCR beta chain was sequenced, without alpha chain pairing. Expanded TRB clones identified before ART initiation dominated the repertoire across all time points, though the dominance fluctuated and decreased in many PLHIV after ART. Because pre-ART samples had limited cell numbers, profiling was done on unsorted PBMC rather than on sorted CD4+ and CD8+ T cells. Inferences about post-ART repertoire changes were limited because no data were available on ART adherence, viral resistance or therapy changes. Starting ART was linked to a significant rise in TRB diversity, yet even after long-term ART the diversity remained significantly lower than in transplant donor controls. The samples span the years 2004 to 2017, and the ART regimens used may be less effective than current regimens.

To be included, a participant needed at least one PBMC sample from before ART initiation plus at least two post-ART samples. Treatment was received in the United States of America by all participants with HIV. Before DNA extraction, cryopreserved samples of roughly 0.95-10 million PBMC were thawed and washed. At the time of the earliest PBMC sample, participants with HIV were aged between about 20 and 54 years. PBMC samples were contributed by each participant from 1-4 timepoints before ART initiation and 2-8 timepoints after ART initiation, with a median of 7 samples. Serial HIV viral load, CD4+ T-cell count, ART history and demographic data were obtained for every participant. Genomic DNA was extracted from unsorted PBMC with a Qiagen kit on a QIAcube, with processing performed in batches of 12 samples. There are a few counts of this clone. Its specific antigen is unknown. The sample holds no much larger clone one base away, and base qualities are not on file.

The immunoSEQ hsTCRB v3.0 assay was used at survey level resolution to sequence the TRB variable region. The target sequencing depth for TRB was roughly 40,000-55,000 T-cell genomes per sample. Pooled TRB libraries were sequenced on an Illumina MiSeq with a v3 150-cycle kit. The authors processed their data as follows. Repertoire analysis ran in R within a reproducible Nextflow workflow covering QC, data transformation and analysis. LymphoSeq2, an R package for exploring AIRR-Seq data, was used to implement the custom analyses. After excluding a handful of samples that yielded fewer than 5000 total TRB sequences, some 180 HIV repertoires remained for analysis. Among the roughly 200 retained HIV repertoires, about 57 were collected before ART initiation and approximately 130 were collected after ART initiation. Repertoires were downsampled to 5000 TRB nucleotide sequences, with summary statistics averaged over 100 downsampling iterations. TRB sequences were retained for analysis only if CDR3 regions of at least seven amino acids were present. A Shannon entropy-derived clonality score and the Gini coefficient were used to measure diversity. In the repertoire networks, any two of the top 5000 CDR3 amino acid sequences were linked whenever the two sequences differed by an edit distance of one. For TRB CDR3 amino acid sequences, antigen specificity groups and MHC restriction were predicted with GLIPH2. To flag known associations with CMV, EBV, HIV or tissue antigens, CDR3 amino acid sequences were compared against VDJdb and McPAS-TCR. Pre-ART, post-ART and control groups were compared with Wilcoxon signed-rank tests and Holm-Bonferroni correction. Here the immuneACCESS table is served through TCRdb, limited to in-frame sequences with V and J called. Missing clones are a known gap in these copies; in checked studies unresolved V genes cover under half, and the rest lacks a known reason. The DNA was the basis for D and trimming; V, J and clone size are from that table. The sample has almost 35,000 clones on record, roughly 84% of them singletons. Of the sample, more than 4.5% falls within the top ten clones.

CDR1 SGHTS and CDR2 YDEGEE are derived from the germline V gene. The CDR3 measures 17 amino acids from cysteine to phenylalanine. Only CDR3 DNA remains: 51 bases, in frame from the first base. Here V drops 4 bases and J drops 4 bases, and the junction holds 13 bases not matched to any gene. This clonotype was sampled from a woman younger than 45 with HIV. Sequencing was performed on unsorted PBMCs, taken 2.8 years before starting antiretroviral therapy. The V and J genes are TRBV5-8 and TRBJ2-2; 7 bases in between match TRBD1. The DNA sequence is TGTGCCAGCAGCCCGCCGTTAGGGGGCGCAAGCACCGGGGAGCTGTTTTTT. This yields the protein CASSPPLGGASTGELFF.